Sequencing of this T cell receptor (beta chain) was carried out in a study of control samples from healthy donors and cancer patients. Assay used: immunoSEQ multiplex PCR; TCRdb lists only in-frame clones, some missing. The sample lists some 190,000 clones, 90% to 95% seen once, with around 1.9% in the top ten. This TCR was sampled from a young man in good health. Sample: blood.

CDR3 sequence (DNA): TGTGCCACCAGCAGACCTGGCGACAGGGGATCCTACGAGCAGTACTTC. Amino acid sequence: CATSRPGDRGSYEQYF. The chain employs TRBV15 and TRBJ2-7; the match to TRBD1 covers 8 bases. The CDR3 extends over 16 amino acids. Trimming took 2 bases from V and 1 from J; bases not matched to a gene: 7. Germline V lookup: CDR1 LNHNV, CDR2 YYDKDF (reference sequence).